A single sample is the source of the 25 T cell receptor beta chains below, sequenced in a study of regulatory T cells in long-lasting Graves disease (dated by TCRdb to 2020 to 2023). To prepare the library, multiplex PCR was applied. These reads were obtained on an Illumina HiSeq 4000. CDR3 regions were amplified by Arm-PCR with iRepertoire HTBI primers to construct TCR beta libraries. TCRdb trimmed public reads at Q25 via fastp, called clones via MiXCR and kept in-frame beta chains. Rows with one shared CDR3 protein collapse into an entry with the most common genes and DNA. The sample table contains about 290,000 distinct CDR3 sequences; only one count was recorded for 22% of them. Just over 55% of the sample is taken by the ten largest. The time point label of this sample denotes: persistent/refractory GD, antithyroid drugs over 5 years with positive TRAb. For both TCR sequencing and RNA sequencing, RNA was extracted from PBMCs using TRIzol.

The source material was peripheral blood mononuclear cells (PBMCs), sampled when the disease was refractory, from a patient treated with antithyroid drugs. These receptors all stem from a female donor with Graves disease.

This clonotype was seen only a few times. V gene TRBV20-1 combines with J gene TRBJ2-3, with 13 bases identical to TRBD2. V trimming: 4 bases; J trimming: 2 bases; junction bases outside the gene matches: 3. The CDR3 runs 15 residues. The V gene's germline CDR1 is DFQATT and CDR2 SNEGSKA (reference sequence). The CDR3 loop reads CSATGLAGFTDTQYF. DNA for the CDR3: TGCAGTGCTACGGGACTAGCGGGATTCACAGATACGCAGTATTTT.

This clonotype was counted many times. This CDR3 reads CSARVAHQGSYEQYF. Here the CDR3 DNA reads TGCAGTGCCCGTGTAGCGCACCAAGGCTCCTACGAGCAGTACTTC. This rearrangement joins TRBV20-1 to TRBJ2-7; possible D gene TRBD2, 5 bases. The length of the CDR3 is 15 residues. V dropped 6 bases and J dropped 0 bases, with 18 bases sitting between them. Germline assignment: CDR1 DFQATT and CDR2 SNEGSKA (reference sequence).

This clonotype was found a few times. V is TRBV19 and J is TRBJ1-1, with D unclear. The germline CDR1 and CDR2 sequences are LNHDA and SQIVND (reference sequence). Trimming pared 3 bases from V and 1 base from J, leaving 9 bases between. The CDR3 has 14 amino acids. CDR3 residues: CASSIGRANTEAFF. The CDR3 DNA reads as TGTGCCAGTAGTATTGGACGGGCGAACACTGAAGCTTTCTTT. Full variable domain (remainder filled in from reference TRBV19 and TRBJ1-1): DGGITQSPKYLFRKEGQNVTLSCEQNLNHDAMYWYRQDPGQGLRLIYYSQIVNDFQKGDIAEGYSVSREKKESFPLTVTSAQKNPTAFYLCASSIGRANTEAFFGQGTRLTVV.

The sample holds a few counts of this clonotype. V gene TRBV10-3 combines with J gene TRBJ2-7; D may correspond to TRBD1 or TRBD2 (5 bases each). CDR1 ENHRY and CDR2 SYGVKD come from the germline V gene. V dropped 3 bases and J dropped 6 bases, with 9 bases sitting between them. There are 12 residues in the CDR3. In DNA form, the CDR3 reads TGTGCCATCAGTGAAGACGGGGCCGAGCAGTACTTC. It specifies CAISEDGAEQYF.

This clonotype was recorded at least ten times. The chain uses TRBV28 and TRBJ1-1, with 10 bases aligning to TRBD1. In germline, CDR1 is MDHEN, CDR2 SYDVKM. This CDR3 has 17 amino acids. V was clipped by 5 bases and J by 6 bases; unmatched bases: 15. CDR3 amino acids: CASSGGQGLLILPEAFF. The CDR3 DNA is TGTGCCAGCAGTGGGGGACAGGGGCTACTCATTTTACCTGAAGCTTTCTTT.

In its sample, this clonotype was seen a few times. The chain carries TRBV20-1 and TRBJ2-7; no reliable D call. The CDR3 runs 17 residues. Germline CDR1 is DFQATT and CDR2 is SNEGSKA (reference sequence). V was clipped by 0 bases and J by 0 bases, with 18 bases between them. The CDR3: CSAREVGGRQSSYEQYF. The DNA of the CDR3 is TGCAGTGCTAGAGAGGTTGGTGGGCGGCAAAGCTCCTACGAGCAGTACTTC.

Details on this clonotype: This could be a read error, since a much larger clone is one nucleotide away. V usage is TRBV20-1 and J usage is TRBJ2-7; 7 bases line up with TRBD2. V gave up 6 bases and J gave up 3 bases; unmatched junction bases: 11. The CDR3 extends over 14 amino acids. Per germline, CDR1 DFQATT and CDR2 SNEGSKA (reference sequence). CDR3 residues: CSAILPAGRYEQYF. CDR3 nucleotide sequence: TGCAGTGCGATCTTACCAGCGGGACGCTACGAGCAGTACTTC.

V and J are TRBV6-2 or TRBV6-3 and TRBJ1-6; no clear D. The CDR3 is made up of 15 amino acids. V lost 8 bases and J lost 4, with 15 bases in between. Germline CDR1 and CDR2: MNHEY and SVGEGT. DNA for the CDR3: TGTGCCAGCTCGAGTCGGCTGGCATATAATTCACCCCTCCACTTT. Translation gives CASSSRLAYNSPLHF.

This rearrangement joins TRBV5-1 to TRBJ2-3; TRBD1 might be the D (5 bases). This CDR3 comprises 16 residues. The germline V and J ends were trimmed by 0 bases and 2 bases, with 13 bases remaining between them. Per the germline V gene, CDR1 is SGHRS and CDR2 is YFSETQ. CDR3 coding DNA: TGCGCCAGCAGCTTGGAGACAGTCGGGCCCACAGATACGCAGTATTTT. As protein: CASSLETVGPTDTQYF.

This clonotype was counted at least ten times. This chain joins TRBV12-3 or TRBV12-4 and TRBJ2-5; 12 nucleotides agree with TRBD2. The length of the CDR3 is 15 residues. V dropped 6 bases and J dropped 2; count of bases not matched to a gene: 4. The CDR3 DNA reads TGTGCCAGCAGCGGACTAGCGGGACTACAAGAGACCCAGTACTTC. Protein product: CASSGLAGLQETQYF.

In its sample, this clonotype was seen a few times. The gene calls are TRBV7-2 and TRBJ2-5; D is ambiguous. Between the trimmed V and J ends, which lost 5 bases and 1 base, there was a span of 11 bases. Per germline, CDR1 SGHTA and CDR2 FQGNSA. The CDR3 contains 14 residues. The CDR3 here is CASSPRRAQETQYF. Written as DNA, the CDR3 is TGTGCCAGCAGCCCCCGACGGGCCCAAGAGACCCAGTACTTC.

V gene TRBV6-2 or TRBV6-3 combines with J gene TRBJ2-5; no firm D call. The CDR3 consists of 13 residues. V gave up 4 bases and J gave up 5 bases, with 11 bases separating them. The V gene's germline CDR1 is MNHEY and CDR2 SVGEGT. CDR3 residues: CASSFLRTETQYF. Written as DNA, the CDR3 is TGTGCCAGCAGTTTTCTGAGGACGGAGACCCAGTACTTC.

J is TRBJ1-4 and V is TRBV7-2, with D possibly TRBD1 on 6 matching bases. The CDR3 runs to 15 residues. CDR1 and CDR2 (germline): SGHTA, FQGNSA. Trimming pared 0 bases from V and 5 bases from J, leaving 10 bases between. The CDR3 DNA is TGTGCCAGCAGCTTAGCGGCAGGGGAAAATGAAAAACTGTTTTTT. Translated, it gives CASSLAAGENEKLFF.

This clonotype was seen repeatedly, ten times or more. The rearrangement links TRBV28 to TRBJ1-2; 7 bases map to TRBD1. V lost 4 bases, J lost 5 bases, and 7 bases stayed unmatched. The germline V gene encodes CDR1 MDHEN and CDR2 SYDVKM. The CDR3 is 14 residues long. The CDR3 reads CASSSPGTAYGYTF. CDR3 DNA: TGTGCCAGCAGTTCTCCCGGGACAGCATATGGCTACACCTTC.

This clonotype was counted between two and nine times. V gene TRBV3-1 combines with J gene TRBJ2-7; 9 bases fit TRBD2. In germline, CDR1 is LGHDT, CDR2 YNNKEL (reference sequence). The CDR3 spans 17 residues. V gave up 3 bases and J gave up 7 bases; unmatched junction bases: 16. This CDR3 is CASSQDIAGDLSWEQYF. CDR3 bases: TGTGCCAGCAGCCAGGATATAGCGGGAGACCTCAGTTGGGAGCAGTACTTC.

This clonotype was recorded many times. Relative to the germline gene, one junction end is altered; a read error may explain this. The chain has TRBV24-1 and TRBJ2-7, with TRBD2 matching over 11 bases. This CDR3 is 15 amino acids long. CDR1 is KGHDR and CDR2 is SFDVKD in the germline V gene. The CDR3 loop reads CATSALGTSGYEQYF. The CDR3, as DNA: TGTGCCACCAGTGCTTTGGGGACTAGCGGATACGAGCAGTACTTC.

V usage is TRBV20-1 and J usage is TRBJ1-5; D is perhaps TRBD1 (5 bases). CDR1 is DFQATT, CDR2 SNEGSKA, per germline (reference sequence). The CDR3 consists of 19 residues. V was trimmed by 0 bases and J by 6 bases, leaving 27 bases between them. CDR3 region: CSARDSLRIGGLGGQPQHF. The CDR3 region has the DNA TGCAGTGCTAGAGATAGCCTCCGTATCGGAGGTTTGGGGGGTCAGCCCCAGCATTTT.

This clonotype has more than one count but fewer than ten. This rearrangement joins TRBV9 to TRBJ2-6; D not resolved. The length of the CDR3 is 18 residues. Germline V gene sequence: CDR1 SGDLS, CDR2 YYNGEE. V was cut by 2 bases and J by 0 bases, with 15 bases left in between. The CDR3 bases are TGTGCCAGCAGCGTTCGGAACCCCTCCTACTCTGGGGCCAACGTCCTGACTTTC. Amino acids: CASSVRNPSYSGANVLTF.

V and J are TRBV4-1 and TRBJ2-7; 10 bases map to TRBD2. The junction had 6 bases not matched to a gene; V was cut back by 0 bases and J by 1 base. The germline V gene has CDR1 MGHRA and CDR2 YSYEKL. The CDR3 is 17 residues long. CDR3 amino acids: CASSQDKASGGSYEQYF. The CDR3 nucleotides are TGCGCCAGCAGCCAAGATAAGGCTAGCGGGGGTTCCTACGAGCAGTACTTC.

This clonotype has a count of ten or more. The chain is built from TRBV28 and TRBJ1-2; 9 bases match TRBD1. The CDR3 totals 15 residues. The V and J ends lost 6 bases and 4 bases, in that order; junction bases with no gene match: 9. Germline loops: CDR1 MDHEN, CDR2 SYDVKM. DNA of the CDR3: TGTGCCAGCAGACTCGACAGGGGGTCAGGCTATGGCTACACCTTC. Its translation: CASRLDRGSGYGYTF.

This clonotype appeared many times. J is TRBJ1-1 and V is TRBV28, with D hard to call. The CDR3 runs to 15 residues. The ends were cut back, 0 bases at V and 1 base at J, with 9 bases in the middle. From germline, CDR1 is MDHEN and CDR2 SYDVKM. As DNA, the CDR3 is TGTGCCAGCAGTTTATGGTCGGAAGAGAACACTGAAGCTTTCTTT. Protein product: CASSLWSEENTEAFF. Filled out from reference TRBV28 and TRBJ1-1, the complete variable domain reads DVKVTQSSRYLVKRTGEKVFLECVQDMDHENMFWYRQDPGLGLRLIYFSYDVKMKEKGDIPEGYSVSREKKERFSLILESASTNQTSMYLCASSLWSEENTEAFFGQGTRLTVV.

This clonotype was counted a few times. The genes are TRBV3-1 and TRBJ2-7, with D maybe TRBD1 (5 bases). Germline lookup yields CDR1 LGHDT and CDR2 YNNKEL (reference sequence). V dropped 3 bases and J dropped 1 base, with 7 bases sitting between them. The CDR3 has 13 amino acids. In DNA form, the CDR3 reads TGTGCCAGCAGCCAGGCAGGGTCCTACGAGCAGTACTTC. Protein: CASSQAGSYEQYF.

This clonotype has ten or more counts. Written as DNA, the CDR3 is TGTGCCAGCAGTTTAAGGGATTTGGGTGAAGCTTTCTTT. It yields the protein CASSLRDLGEAFF. The chain recombines TRBV28 with TRBJ1-1; D remains unclear. The V end lost 2 bases, the J end lost 7 bases, and 11 bases lay between the germline ends. The CDR3 runs to 13 residues. Looked up from germline, CDR1 is MDHEN and CDR2 is SYDVKM.

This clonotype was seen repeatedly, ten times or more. The CDR3 nucleotides read TGTGCCAGCAGTTTGTCAGGGAACGTGCAGTACTTC. Its translation: CASSLSGNVQYF. V usage is TRBV28 and J usage is TRBJ2-7; tentative D call: TRBD1 (5 bases). Germline CDR1 MDHEN, CDR2 SYDVKM. CDR3 length: 12 residues. Trimming took 3 bases from V and 9 from J, leaving 12 bases between them.

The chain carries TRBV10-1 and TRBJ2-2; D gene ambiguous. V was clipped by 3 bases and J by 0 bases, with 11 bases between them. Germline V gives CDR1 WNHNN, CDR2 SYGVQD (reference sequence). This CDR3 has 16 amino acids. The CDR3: CASSDRTSANTGELFF. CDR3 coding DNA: TGCGCCAGCAGTGACCGTACAAGTGCGAACACCGGGGAGCTGTTTTTT.